The next 10 T cell receptor beta chains were all read from a single sample in a study of siplizumab effects on memory and regulatory T cells. TCRdb's table, derived via immunoSEQ multiplex PCR, lists solely in-frame clones and lacks some. The profile covers under 150,000 clones, with around 94% appearing a single time and around 1.5% taken by the ten largest. The sample consisted of non-Treg CD4+ T cells sorted from blood. The receptor set was obtained from a human donor in good health.

V is TRBV15 and J is TRBJ2-2; the match to TRBD1 covers 9 bases. The V gene's germline CDR1 is LNHNV and CDR2 YYDKDF (reference sequence). V lost 1 base to trimming and J lost 1 base; unmatched junction nucleotides: 10. The CDR3 has 19 residues. The CDR3 region has the DNA TGTGCCACCAGCAGAGCGGACAGGGGAGGGGGTAGGAACACCGGGGAGCTGTTTTTT. Protein sequence: CATSRADRGGGRNTGELFF.

The chain couples TRBV2 to TRBJ1-1; D is ambiguous. The CDR3 loop spans 15 amino acids. Trimming pared 5 bases from V and 5 bases from J, leaving 18 bases between. CDR1 SNHLY and CDR2 FYNNEI come from the germline V gene. CDR3 sequence: CASSPRMSGGTEAFF. In DNA, the CDR3 is TGTGCCAGCAGTCCCAGAATGTCGGGAGGGACTGAAGCTTTCTTT.

The chain is built from TRBV7-2 and TRBJ2-7; 10 nucleotides match TRBD2. This CDR3 has 15 residues. The J segment lost 1 base and the V segment lost 5 bases, leaving 5 bases of the junction unmatched. CDR1 is SGHTA and CDR2 is FQGNSA in the germline V gene. The CDR3 sequence is CASSGVAGGSYEQYF. In nucleotides, the CDR3 is TGTGCCAGCAGCGGGGTAGCGGGGGGATCCTACGAGCAGTACTTC.

This chain connects TRBV5-1 to TRBJ1-2, with D perhaps matching TRBD1 (5 bases). With 3 bases removed from V and 2 bases from J, the gap between germline ends came to 11 bases. Per the germline V gene, CDR1 is SGHRS and CDR2 is YFSETQ. The CDR3 consists of 14 residues. The CDR3 reads CASSWTGGNYGYTF. CDR3 nucleotide sequence: TGCGCCAGCAGCTGGACGGGGGGAAACTATGGCTACACCTTC.

The gene calls are TRBV5-1 and TRBJ1-2; D not resolved. Trimming shortened V by 0 bases and J by 3 bases, and 9 bases separated the two germline ends. CDR3 length equals 14 residues. Looked up from germline, CDR1 is SGHRS and CDR2 is YFSETQ. CDR3 in amino acids: CASSLELSDYGYTF. The CDR3 DNA follows: TGCGCCAGCAGCTTGGAACTCTCTGACTATGGCTACACCTTC.

The J gene is TRBJ1-2, the V gene TRBV5-4; TRBD1 aligns across 7 bases. Per the germline V gene, CDR1 is SGHNT and CDR2 is YYREEE (reference sequence). The CDR3 consists of 13 residues. The trim removed 1 base at V and 5 bases at J, leaving 2 bases unmatched. CDR3 residues: CASSLSGGYGYTF. The CDR3 DNA reads as TGTGCCAGCAGCTTGTCAGGGGGGTATGGCTACACCTTC.

The chain joins TRBV6-5 to TRBJ1-2, with D possibly matching TRBD1 (6 bases). This CDR3 contains 15 residues. The V gene's germline CDR1 is MNHEY and CDR2 SVGAGI. V dropped 1 base and J dropped 3 bases, with 12 bases sitting between them. The CDR3 sequence is CASSYWGPKDYGYTF. The CDR3 region has the DNA TGTGCCAGCAGTTACTGGGGGCCCAAGGACTATGGCTACACCTTC.

CDR3 nucleotide sequence: TGCGCCAGCAGCTTGAATTTGGGAAGCCAAGAGACCCAGTACTTC. Its translation is CASSLNLGSQETQYF. The V call is TRBV5-1, the J call TRBJ2-5, with D uncertain. Trimming took 1 base from V and 1 from J, leaving 11 bases between them. CDR1 and CDR2 from the germline V gene are SGHRS and YFSETQ. There are 15 residues in the CDR3. The full variable domain, its missing parts supplied by reference TRBV5-1 and TRBJ2-5, is KAGVTQTPRYLIKTRGQQVTLSCSPISGHRSVSWYQQTPGQGLQFLFEYFSETQRNKGNFPGRFSGRQFSNSRSEMNVSTLELGDSALYLCASSLNLGSQETQYFGPGTRLLVL.

The J gene is TRBJ2-7, the V gene TRBV18; D may correspond to TRBD1 or TRBD2 (5 bases each). The CDR3 is 13 residues long. Between the trimmed V and J ends, which lost 6 bases and 7 bases, there was a span of 16 bases. Per germline, CDR1 KGHSH and CDR2 LQKENI. CDR3 coding DNA: TGTGCCAGCTCCTCCAGGGATCGGGATGAGCAGTACTTC. It yields the protein CASSSRDRDEQYF.

The J gene is TRBJ2-1, the V gene TRBV5-8, with TRBD2 matching 7 bases. CDR1 and CDR2 (germline): SGHTS, YDEGEE. This CDR3 is 13 amino acids long. Unmatched junction bases numbered 8, after V lost 4 bases and J lost 10 bases. DNA for the CDR3: TGTGCCAGCAGCCGACTAAATAGCGGGGAGCAGTTCTTC. This translates into CASSRLNSGEQFF.